One T cell receptor (beta chain) is described in this entry. The data were obtained in a study of early T cells in non-severe SARS-CoV-2 infection. Unique molecular identifier tags were affixed to discrete cDNA molecules. TCRdb itself ran the 5' RACE reads through MiXCR, one entry per CDR3 protein. The sample lists around 70,000 distinct CDR3 sequences, 9% to 10% occurring once. The origin of this receptor is an adult who was a healthcare worker with PCR-confirmed SARS-CoV-2 infection or an uninfected control (not recorded which). Source: whole blood, taken at baseline.

CDR3 nucleotide sequence: TGTGCCAGCAGCTCGGGCGACAGGGTACCCGAGCAGTACTTC. It encodes CASSSGDRVPEQYF. The chain combines TRBV28 with TRBJ2-7; TRBD1 matches at 7 bases. The length of the CDR3 is 14 residues. In germline, CDR1 is MDHEN, CDR2 SYDVKM. V was clipped by 6 bases and J by 6 bases; unmatched bases: 11. Full variable domain (remainder filled in from reference TRBV28 and TRBJ2-7): DVKVTQSSRYLVKRTGEKVFLECVQDMDHENMFWYRQDPGLGLRLIYFSYDVKMKEKGDIPEGYSVSREKKERFSLILESASTNQTSMYLCASSSGDRVPEQYFGPGTRLTVT.